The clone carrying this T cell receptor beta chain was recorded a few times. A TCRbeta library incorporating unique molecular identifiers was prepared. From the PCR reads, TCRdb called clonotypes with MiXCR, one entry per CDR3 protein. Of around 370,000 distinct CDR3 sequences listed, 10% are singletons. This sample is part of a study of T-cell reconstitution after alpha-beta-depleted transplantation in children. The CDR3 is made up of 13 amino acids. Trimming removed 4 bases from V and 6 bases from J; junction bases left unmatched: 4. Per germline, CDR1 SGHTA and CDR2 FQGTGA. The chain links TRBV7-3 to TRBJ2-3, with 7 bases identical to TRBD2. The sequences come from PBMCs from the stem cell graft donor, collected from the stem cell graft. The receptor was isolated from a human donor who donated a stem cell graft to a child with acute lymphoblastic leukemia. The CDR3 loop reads CASSWGGSDTQYF. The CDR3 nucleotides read TGTGCCAGCAGCTGGGGGGGTTCGGATACGCAGTATTTT.